This T cell receptor beta chain was recovered during a study of shared clonotypes between healthy human individuals. V lost 6 bases to trimming and J lost 0 bases; unmatched junction nucleotides: 9. From germline, CDR1 is LNHDA and CDR2 SQIVND (reference sequence). The CDR3 sequence is 16 residues long. Libraries were prepared by immunoSEQ multiplex PCR; TCRdb keeps only in-frame clonotypes and omits some of them. The profile shows about 2.3 million clones, about 90% of them singletons. The clonotype originates from a man aged 18 to 29 in good health. Some clones in this sample may be carry-over from other donors' samples. This chain connects TRBV19 to TRBJ1-2; TRBD1 matches at 8 bases. The specimen was naive CD4+ T cells from PBMCs. The subset is: CD45RA+ positively selected. CDR3 sequence (DNA): TGTGCCAGTAGACCCGACAGGGGCTCCGCTAACTATGGCTACACCTTC. This codes for CASRPDRGSANYGYTF.